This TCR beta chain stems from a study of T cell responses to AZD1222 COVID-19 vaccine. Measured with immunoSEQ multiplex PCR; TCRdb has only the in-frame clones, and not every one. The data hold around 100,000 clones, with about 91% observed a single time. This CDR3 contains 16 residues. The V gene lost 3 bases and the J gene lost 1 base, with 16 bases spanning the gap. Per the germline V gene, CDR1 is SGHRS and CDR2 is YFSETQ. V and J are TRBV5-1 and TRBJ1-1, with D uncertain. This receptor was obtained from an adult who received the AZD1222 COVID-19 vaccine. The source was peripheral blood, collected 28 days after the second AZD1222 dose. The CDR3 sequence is CASSSGHTAANTEAFF. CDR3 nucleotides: TGCGCCAGCAGCTCGGGCCATACCGCGGCGAACACTGAAGCTTTCTTT.